This is a list of T cell receptor beta chains from one sample in a study of T-cell memory formation after mild COVID-19. Using its own MiXCR run on the 5' RACE reads, TCRdb lists one record per CDR3 protein. Here the sample spans 470,000 or so distinct CDR3 sequences, around 20% being singletons. Sequencing was carried out using PBMCs or a T cell subset sorted from them (not recorded which). These receptors all come from an adult woman who had mild COVID-19 (a few samples of this study predate the infection). Cell type and time point are not known. Both conserved end residues are part of each CDR3. Each record gives: V gene, clone size, J gene, D gene, CDR3 protein, CDR3 DNA. A D gene is named only where the DNA matches it firmly. Not all rows give a size; the values are once, few, many and, for expanded clones, a class.

>TRBV30|-|TRBJ2-2|TRBD1
CAWGSGTVNTGELFF
TGTGCCTGGGGATCCGGGACAGTGAACACCGGGGAGCTGTTTTTT
>TRBV7-8|few|TRBJ2-3|-
CASSLRAVGGRTDTQYF
TGTGCCAGCTCCTTACGCGCGGTCGGGGGGCGCACAGATACGCAGTATTTT
>TRBV20-1|many|TRBJ2-3|TRBD1
CSASWTGRTDTQYF
TGCAGTGCTTCCTGGACAGGGAGGACAGATACGCAGTATTTT
>TRBV6-5|-|TRBJ2-5|TRBD2
CASSYHTPGGPETQYF
TGTGCCAGCAGTTACCACACCCCGGGGGGGCCGGAGACCCAGTACTTC
>TRBV4-1|-|TRBJ2-1|-
CASSRLMDRSYNEQFF
TGCGCCAGCAGCCGGCTGATGGACCGGTCCTACAATGAGCAGTTCTTC
>TRBV30|few|TRBJ2-5|-
CAWTVGETQYF
TGTGCCTGGACGGTGGGTGAGACCCAGTACTTC
>TRBV24-1|-|TRBJ2-4|TRBD2
CATGPAAGENIQYF
TGTGCCACCGGTCCGGCAGCGGGAGAAAACATTCAGTACTTC
>TRBV2|once|TRBJ2-7|TRBD1
CASSLGTGGNEQYF
TGTGCCAGCAGCCTCGGGACAGGGGGGAATGAGCAGTACTTC
>TRBV6-2/TRBV6-3|-|TRBJ2-7|TRBD1
CASRLYRGLYEQYF
TGTGCCAGCAGATTGTACAGGGGGCTCTACGAGCAGTACTTC
>TRBV24-1|-|TRBJ1-5|-
CATSDERDQPQHF
TGTGCCACCAGTGATGAGAGGGATCAGCCCCAGCATTTT
>TRBV20-1|-|TRBJ1-2|-
CSASSTGNGYTF
TGCAGTGCTAGCAGCACAGGAAATGGCTACACCTTC
>TRBV4-1|few|TRBJ2-5|-
CASSQPPLETQYF
TGCGCCAGCAGCCAACCCCCTTTGGAGACCCAGTACTTC
>TRBV6-1|-|TRBJ2-7|-
CASSEGGARTYEQYF
TGTGCCAGCAGTGAAGGCGGCGCGCGGACATACGAGCAGTACTTC
>TRBV10-3|-|TRBJ2-3|-
CAISDPRRTDTQYF
TGTGCCATCAGCGACCCTAGACGGACAGATACGCAGTATTTT
>TRBV4-1|once|TRBJ1-2|-
CASSHPVTGDEEGYGYTF
TGCGCCAGCAGCCACCCTGTAACCGGGGACGAAGAGGGCTATGGCTACACCTTC